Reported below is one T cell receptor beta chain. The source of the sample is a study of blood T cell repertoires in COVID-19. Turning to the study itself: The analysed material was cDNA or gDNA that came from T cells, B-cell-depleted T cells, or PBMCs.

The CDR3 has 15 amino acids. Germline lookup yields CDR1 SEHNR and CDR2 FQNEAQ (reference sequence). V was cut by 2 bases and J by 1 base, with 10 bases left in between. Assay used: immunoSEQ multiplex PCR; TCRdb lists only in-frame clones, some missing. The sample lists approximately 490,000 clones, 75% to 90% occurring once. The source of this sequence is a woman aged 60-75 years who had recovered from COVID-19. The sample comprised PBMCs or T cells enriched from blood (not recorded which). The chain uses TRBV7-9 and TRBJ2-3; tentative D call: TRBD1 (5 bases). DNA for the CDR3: TGTGCCAGCAGCTTATCTTTAGGGGGCACAGATACGCAGTATTTT. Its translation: CASSLSLGGTDTQYF.